What follows are 25 T cell receptor beta chains derived from one specimen sequenced in a study of long-term antiretroviral therapy in people with HIV. They ran version v3.0 of the immunoSEQ assay at survey level. Data came from immunoSEQ multiplex PCR; TCRdb stores just in-frame clones and leaves some out. The table includes about 25,000 clones, 65% to 85% detected once. Material: unsorted PBMCs, obtained 3 years after starting antiretroviral therapy. Every receptor here comes from a man aged 18 to 30 with HIV.

The J gene is TRBJ2-3, the V gene TRBV7-6; D gene uncertain. This CDR3 is 15 amino acids long. V dropped 0 bases and J dropped 2 bases, with 9 bases sitting between them. The germline V gene encodes CDR1 SGHVS and CDR2 FNYEAQ. The CDR3 DNA follows: TGTGCCAGCAGCTTAGCTAGCCTCAACACAGATACGCAGTATTTT. Translating it yields CASSLASLNTDTQYF.

This chain links TRBV19 with TRBJ1-2; the D is unclear. Germline loops: CDR1 LNHDA, CDR2 SQIVND (reference sequence). Trimming removed 4 bases at V and 4 bases at J, with 13 bases between. The CDR3 loop spans 14 amino acids. The CDR3 here is CASSKKGWTYGYTF. Written as DNA, the CDR3 is TGTGCCAGTAGTAAAAAAGGGTGGACCTATGGCTACACCTTC.

The J gene is TRBJ2-5, the V gene TRBV21-1; the table's TRBD2 call for D was not verified on the DNA. TRBV21-1 is noted as a pseudogene. The length of the CDR3 is 17 residues. In DNA, the CDR3 is TGTGCCAGCAGCAACCTAAGGGGACCGGGGGGGGGTGAGACCCAGTACTTC. Amino acid sequence: CASSNLRGPGGGETQYF.

This clone was observed a single time. This chain joins TRBV5-4 and TRBJ2-7; perhaps TRBD2 as D (6 bases). This CDR3 comprises 13 residues. The germline CDR1 and CDR2 sequences are SGHNT and YYREEE (reference sequence). V lost 2 bases to trimming and J lost 3 bases, with 9 bases between them. The CDR3 here is CASSFGGVYEQYF. The DNA for the CDR3 is TGTGCCAGCAGCTTTGGAGGGGTCTACGAGCAGTACTTC.

The genes are TRBV19 and TRBJ2-2; 15 bases align to TRBD2. Germline lookup yields CDR1 LNHDA and CDR2 SQIVND (reference sequence). The CDR3 covers 17 residues. The V and J ends lost 7 bases and 1 base, in that order; junction bases with no gene match: 4. As DNA, the CDR3 is TGTGCCAGTAACCAGGGACTAGCGGGGGGGAACACCGGGGAGCTGTTTTTT. Translating gives CASNQGLAGGNTGELFF.

V gene TRBV13 combines with J gene TRBJ1-4, with 7 bases fitting TRBD1. Unmatched junction bases numbered 0, after V lost 5 bases and J lost 3 bases. The CDR3 is made up of 13 amino acids. Germline V CDR1 and CDR2: PRHDT, FYEKMQ (reference sequence). The chain's CDR3 is CASSQGANEKLFF. The CDR3 coding sequence is TGTGCCAGCAGCCAGGGGGCTAATGAAAAACTGTTTTTT.

The rearrangement joins TRBV25-1 to TRBJ2-1, with D perhaps assigned TRBD1 or TRBD2 (5 bases each). Germline CDR1 reads MGHDK; CDR2 reads SYGVNS. V was shortened by 5 bases and J by 7 bases, with 18 bases between the two germline ends. The CDR3 sequence is 15 residues long. The CDR3 nucleotides read TGTGCCAGCAGTCCGACTCCGGGGCAGGGTAATGAGCAGTTCTTC. Protein sequence: CASSPTPGQGNEQFF.

The V gene is TRBV5-6, the J gene TRBJ2-1; a weak D match, TRBD2 (5 bases). Germline values: CDR1 SGHDT, CDR2 YYEEEE. This CDR3 spans 12 amino acids. V lost 4 bases, J lost 8 bases, and 10 bases lay in between. DNA of the CDR3: TGTGCCAGCAGCCACCCCGGGGATGAGCAGTTCTTC. Amino acids: CASSHPGDEQFF. Together with reference TRBV5-6 and TRBJ2-1, the CDR3 gives the full variable domain: DAGVTQSPTHLIKTRGQQVTLRCSPKSGHDTVSWYQQALGQGPQFIFQYYEEEERQRGNFPDRFSGHQFPNYSSELNVNALLLGDSALYLCASSHPGDEQFFGPGTRLTVL.

This chain joins TRBV5-6 and TRBJ2-3; 12 positions match TRBD2. This CDR3 contains 14 residues. Trimming at V came to 6 bases and at J to 5 bases, leaving 4 bases not matched to a gene. CDR1 is SGHDT and CDR2 is YYEEEE in the germline V gene. The CDR3: CASTSTSGGDTQYF. In DNA, the CDR3 is TGTGCCAGCACCTCGACTAGCGGGGGAGATACGCAGTATTTT.

This clone was observed a few times. The chain links TRBV2 to TRBJ1-6; D is perhaps TRBD1 (6 bases). The CDR3 extends over 12 amino acids. Trimming removed 6 bases from V and 11 bases from J, with 11 bases in between. Germline V gives CDR1 SNHLY, CDR2 FYNNEI. CDR3 sequence: CASRQGKTPLHF. CDR3 sequence (DNA): TGTGCCAGCAGACAGGGAAAAACACCCCTCCACTTT.

This clone was observed once. The chain has TRBV7-3 and TRBJ2-5, with D possibly being TRBD2 (6 bases). The CDR3 is made up of 14 amino acids. Per germline, CDR1 SGHTA and CDR2 FQGTGA. Trimming left V 1 base short and J 2 bases short, with 8 bases between. As DNA, the CDR3 is TGTGCCAGCAGCTTAATGGGGGGACAAGAGACCCAGTACTTC. This sequence encodes CASSLMGGQETQYF.

The DNA of the CDR3 is TGTGCCAGCAGCCAAGATAGCGGGGGGGCCACAGATACGCAGTATTTT. Protein sequence: CASSQDSGGATDTQYF. V is TRBV4-2 and J is TRBJ2-3, with TRBD2 matching over 11 bases. The V gene's germline CDR1 is LGHNA and CDR2 YNFKEQ. After removal of 0 bases from V and 2 bases from J, the junction contained 1 base not matched to a gene. This CDR3 is built from 16 residues.

The V gene is TRBV5-4, the J gene TRBJ2-3; TRBD2 might be the D (5 bases). Germline CDR1 is SGHNT and CDR2 is YYREEE (reference sequence). The CDR3 loop spans 15 amino acids. Between the trimmed V and J ends, which lost 2 bases and 1 base, there was a span of 11 bases. CDR3 residues: CASSFISGGTDTQYF. In DNA form, the CDR3 reads TGTGCCAGCAGCTTCATTTCCGGGGGCACAGATACGCAGTATTTT. Full variable domain (missing parts from reference TRBV5-4 and TRBJ2-3): ETGVTQSPTHLIKTRGQQVTLRCSSQSGHNTVSWYQQALGQGPQFIFQYYREEENGRGNFPPRFSGLQFPNYSSELNVNALELDDSALYLCASSFISGGTDTQYFGPGTRLTVL.

Only one count was recorded for this clone. The CDR3 DNA follows: TGTGCCAGCAGTAATACAGGGGGCTTTCAGCCCCAGCATTTT. This codes for CASSNTGGFQPQHF. J is TRBJ1-5 and V is TRBV6-5, with 9 nucleotides matching TRBD1. Trimming at V came to 5 bases and at J to 6 bases, leaving 5 bases not matched to a gene. The CDR3 runs 14 residues. Looked up from germline, CDR1 is MNHEY and CDR2 is SVGAGI.

This sequence joins TRBV2 and TRBJ2-7; D uncertain. Germline V gene lookup returns CDR1 SNHLY and CDR2 FYNNEI. The CDR3 is 13 residues long. V was clipped by 7 bases and J by 4 bases, with 14 bases between them. The CDR3 DNA is TGTGCCAGCACTCAGTTCGCCTCTTACGAGCAGTACTTC. Residues: CASTQFASYEQYF.

This rearrangement joins TRBV5-1 to TRBJ2-7; a possible D gene is TRBD1 (6 bases). V lost 0 bases and J 3 bases, leaving 10 bases between the germline ends. Germline loops: CDR1 SGHRS, CDR2 YFSETQ. This CDR3 region has 14 residues. The CDR3 DNA is TGCGCCAGCAGCTTGGCCGGACAGTACTACGAGCAGTACTTC. It yields the protein CASSLAGQYYEQYF.

This chain uses TRBV6-5 with TRBJ1-4, with 8 bases aligning to TRBD1. The germline V gene encodes CDR1 MNHEY and CDR2 SVGAGI. V shed 4 bases and J 5 bases; nucleotides not matched to a gene: 9. CDR3 size: 16 residues. The CDR3 here is CASSFRGQGQNEKLFF. DNA of the CDR3: TGTGCCAGCAGTTTCCGCGGACAGGGCCAAAATGAAAAACTGTTTTTT.

CDR3 in amino acids: CASGAGGRTSGGFSGANVLTF. CDR3 nucleotides: TGTGCCAGCGGGGCAGGGGGGAGGACTAGCGGGGGGTTCTCTGGGGCCAACGTCCTGACTTTC. V and J are TRBV2 and TRBJ2-6; 14 bases are a match to TRBD2. Germline values: CDR1 SNHLY, CDR2 FYNNEI. The CDR3 is 21 amino acids. Trimming at V came to 8 bases and at J to 0 bases, leaving 15 bases not matched to a gene.

J is TRBJ2-7 and V is TRBV7-6, with 10 nucleotides matching TRBD2. Per germline, CDR1 SGHVS and CDR2 FNYEAQ. The V and J ends lost 1 base and 3 bases, in that order; junction bases with no gene match: 9. This CDR3 contains 17 residues. The CDR3 loop is CASSLDIAGGVGYEQYF. Here the CDR3 DNA reads TGTGCCAGCAGCTTAGATATAGCGGGGGGAGTAGGCTACGAGCAGTACTTC.

J is TRBJ2-1 and V is TRBV5-1; 15 positions agree with TRBD2. There are 16 residues in the CDR3. Germline CDR1 reads SGHRS; CDR2 reads YFSETQ. V shed 2 bases, J shed 7 bases, and the junction held 4 bases outside the gene matches. CDR3 coding DNA: TGCGCCAGCAGCTTAGTCGGGACTAGCGGGGGGAATGAGCAGTTCTTC. It specifies CASSLVGTSGGNEQFF.

The chain employs TRBV9 and TRBJ2-3, with 10 positions matching TRBD2. The V gene end was trimmed by 1 base and the J gene end by 4 bases; junction bases not matched to a gene: 0. CDR3 length: 14 amino acids. CDR1 and CDR2 (germline): SGDLS, YYNGEE. The CDR3 DNA is TGTGCCAGCAGCGTACTAGCGGGGGCAGATACGCAGTATTTT. Its translation: CASSVLAGADTQYF.

This rearrangement joins TRBV13 to TRBJ1-1; D is ambiguous. Germline V CDR1 and CDR2: PRHDT, FYEKMQ (reference sequence). CDR3 size: 14 residues. Trimming left V 4 bases short and J 0 bases short, with 9 bases between. The CDR3, as DNA: TGTGCCAGCAGCTCACGGGAGGTGAACACTGAAGCTTTCTTT. Protein product: CASSSREVNTEAFF.

CDR3 region: CASRGTGRGDTQYF. The CDR3, as DNA: TGTGCCAGCAGGGGGACAGGAAGGGGAGATACGCAGTATTTT. The J gene is TRBJ2-3, the V gene TRBV28; 8 nucleotides match TRBD1. From germline, CDR1 is MDHEN and CDR2 SYDVKM. The CDR3 extends over 14 amino acids. Trimming at V came to 6 bases and at J to 5 bases, leaving 7 bases not matched to a gene.

The V call is TRBV5-4, the J call TRBJ2-4, with D maybe TRBD1 (7 bases). V lost 4 bases, J lost 3 bases, and 17 bases lay in between. There are 16 residues in the CDR3. Germline CDR1 SGHNT, CDR2 YYREEE (reference sequence). CDR3 loop: CASSHRQGGDKNIQYF. CDR3 coding DNA: TGTGCCAGCAGCCATAGACAGGGAGGTGACAAAAACATTCAGTACTTC.

This clone has only a few counts. The chain is built from TRBV5-1 and TRBJ2-7; D remains unclear. The length of the CDR3 is 14 residues. The V end lost 4 bases, the J end lost 9 bases, and 20 bases lay between the germline ends. CDR1 and CDR2 (germline): SGHRS, YFSETQ. CDR3 in amino acids: CASSPRGPPDSQYF. For the CDR3, the DNA is TGCGCCAGCAGCCCCCGTGGCCCTCCAGACTCGCAGTACTTC.